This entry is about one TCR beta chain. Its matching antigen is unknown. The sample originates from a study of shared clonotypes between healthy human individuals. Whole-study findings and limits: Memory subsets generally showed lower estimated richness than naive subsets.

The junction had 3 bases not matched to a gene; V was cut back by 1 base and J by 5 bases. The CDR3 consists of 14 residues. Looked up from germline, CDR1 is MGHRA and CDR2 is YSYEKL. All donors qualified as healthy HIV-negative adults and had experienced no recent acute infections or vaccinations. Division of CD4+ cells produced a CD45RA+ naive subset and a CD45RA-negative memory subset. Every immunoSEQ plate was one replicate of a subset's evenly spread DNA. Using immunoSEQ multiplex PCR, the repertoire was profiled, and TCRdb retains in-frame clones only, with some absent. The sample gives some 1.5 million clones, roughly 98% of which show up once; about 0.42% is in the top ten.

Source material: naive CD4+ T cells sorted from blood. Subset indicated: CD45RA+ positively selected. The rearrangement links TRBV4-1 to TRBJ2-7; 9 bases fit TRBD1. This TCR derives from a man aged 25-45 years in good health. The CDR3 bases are TGCGCCAGCAGCCAAGTCGGGACAGGGAACGAGCAGTACTTC. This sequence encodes CASSQVGTGNEQYF.